This T cell receptor (beta chain) was recorded in a study of blood T cell repertoires in COVID-19. Study-wide context: The United States, Italy and Spain provided the acute and convalescent COVID-19 samples.

Measured with immunoSEQ multiplex PCR; TCRdb has only the in-frame clones, and not every one. The sample includes 200,000 to 250,000 clones, roughly 80% of them seen just once. Germline V gene sequence: CDR1 MDHEN, CDR2 SYDVKM. V lost 8 bases and J lost 4, with 15 bases in between. This CDR3 has 14 residues. Sequencing input: peripheral blood. The chain employs TRBV28 and TRBJ1-3; D not certain. The receptor's source is a man between 25 and 39 years old with active or convalescent COVID-19. The CDR3 here is CASLPRLIGNTIYF. The CDR3 coding sequence is TGTGCCAGCCTACCCAGGCTTATCGGAAACACCATATATTTT. The entire variable domain, with the rest obtained from reference TRBV28 and TRBJ1-3, is as follows: DVKVTQSSRYLVKRTGEKVFLECVQDMDHENMFWYRQDPGLGLRLIYFSYDVKMKEKGDIPEGYSVSREKKERFSLILESASTNQTSMYLCASLPRLIGNTIYFGEGSWLTVV.